This TCR beta chain is from a study of blood T cell repertoires in COVID-19. Study information: The samples span acute and convalescent COVID-19 from the United States, Italy and Spain.

In the source study's methods: The authors estimated nucleated cell counts from reference gene primer amplification. Profiling relied on immunoSEQ multiplex PCR, and the TCRdb table lists in-frame clones only, not all of them. That table gives V, J and clone size, and the DNA gave D and trimming. This sample has more than 150,000 clones, with around four fifths found just once. This clone was seen a single time. Trimming took 9 bases from V and 7 from J; bases not matched to a gene: 14. The CDR3 covers 16 residues. From germline, CDR1 is SEHNR and CDR2 FQNEAQ (reference sequence). This sequence originates from a man between 70 and 80 years old who had recovered from COVID-19. The chain is built from TRBV7-9 and TRBJ2-1; 11 bases align to TRBD2. Source material: peripheral blood. CDR3 residues: CASGGVLAGGWNEQFF. DNA for the CDR3: TGTGCCAGTGGCGGGGTCCTAGCGGGAGGTTGGAATGAGCAGTTCTTC.